Included here is one TCR beta chain sequence, with context. V gave up 2 bases and J gave up 5 bases, with 12 bases separating them. The CDR3 is made up of 14 amino acids. Germline assignment: CDR1 SEHNR and CDR2 FQNEAQ (reference sequence). Original processing notes: Estimation of nucleated cell counts was performed using reference gene primer amplification. The data were produced by immunoSEQ multiplex PCR, yet TCRdb's version contains in-frame clones alone and is incomplete. That table gives V, J and clone size, and the DNA gave D and trimming. The table lists around 150,000 clones, under 85% of them singletons. The data were taken from a study of blood T cell repertoires in COVID-19. About the research overall: Samples came from the United States, Italy and Spain, spanning acute and convalescent COVID-19.

This TCR derives from a human donor in a cohort sampled during active COVID-19. The chain carries TRBV7-9 and TRBJ1-2; tentative D call: TRBD1 (5 bases). The sample comprised peripheral blood. The CDR3 protein is CASSLNGGGYGYTF. The DNA of the CDR3 is TGTGCCAGCAGCTTAAACGGGGGAGGGTATGGCTACACCTTC.